This TCR beta chain originates from a study of regulatory T cells in long-lasting Graves disease. Findings and caveats of the study: Among the persistent patients, 2,741 public clonotypes were shared, more than the 750 to 1,000 shared among new patients. The sample size was small, and this may have reduced accuracy.

The CDR3 has 12 residues. V shed 7 bases and J shed 6 bases, with 10 bases lying between them. Sequencing libraries for TCR beta were prepared with iRepertoire HTBI primers and Arm-PCR of CDR3 regions. One entry per CDR3 protein, called by TCRdb with MiXCR from the multiplex PCR reads. Of 300,000 to 350,000 distinct CDR3 sequences in the sample, 20% are singletons; the top ten hold roughly 29%. Ten or more counts support this clonotype. As yet, its antigen is unknown. As for time point: persistent/refractory GD, antithyroid drugs over 5 years with positive TRAb. Extracted RNA from PBMCs served as the source of the TCR library.

The sequence was obtained from a female donor with Graves disease. Sequencing used peripheral blood mononuclear cells (PBMCs), obtained when the disease was refractory, from a patient treated with antithyroid drugs. J is TRBJ1-5 and V is TRBV12-3 or TRBV12-4, with D hard to call. The CDR3 reads CASTPRGQPQHF. CDR3 in DNA: TGTGCCAGCACCCCACGAGGTCAGCCCCAGCATTTT.